The sequence of this T cell receptor beta chain was determined in a study of CD4 T cells in relation to SARS-CoV-2 and coronaviruses. The data were produced by immunoSEQ multiplex PCR, yet TCRdb's version contains in-frame clones alone and is incomplete. The data show approximately 36,000 clones, 77% seen once. The CDR3 length is 15 residues. CDR1 is MDHEN and CDR2 is SYDVKM in the germline V gene. Trimming left V 6 bases short and J 0 bases short, with 15 bases between. Remarks on this clone: What it recognizes is unknown.

The rearrangement uses TRBV28 and TRBJ2-7, with D possibly TRBD2 on 6 matching bases. This TCR derives from an adult with COVID-19. The sample comprised memory CD4+ T cells from PBMCs, cultured in vitro. The CDR3: CASSRRTTSSYEQYF. CDR3 nucleotide sequence: TGTGCCAGCAGCCGACGCACGACTAGCTCCTACGAGCAGTACTTC.